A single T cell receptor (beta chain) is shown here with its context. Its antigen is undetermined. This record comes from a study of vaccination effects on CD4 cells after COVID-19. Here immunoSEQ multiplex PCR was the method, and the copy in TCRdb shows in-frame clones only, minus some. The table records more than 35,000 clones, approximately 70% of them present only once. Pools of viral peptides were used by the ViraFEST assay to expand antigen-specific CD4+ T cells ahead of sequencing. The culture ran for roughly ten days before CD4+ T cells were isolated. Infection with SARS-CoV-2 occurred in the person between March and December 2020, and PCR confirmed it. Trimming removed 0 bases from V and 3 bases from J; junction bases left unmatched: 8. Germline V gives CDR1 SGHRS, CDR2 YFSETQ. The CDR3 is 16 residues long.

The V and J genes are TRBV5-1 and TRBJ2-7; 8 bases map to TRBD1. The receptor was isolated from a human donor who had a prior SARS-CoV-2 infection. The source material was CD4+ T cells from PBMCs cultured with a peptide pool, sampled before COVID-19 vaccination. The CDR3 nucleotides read TGCGCCAGCAGCTTGGAGTCGGCAGGGGGCGGCTACGAGCAGTACTTC. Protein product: CASSLESAGGGYEQYF.